This T cell receptor (beta chain) was recovered during a study of cytomegalovirus exposure and HLA in healthy donors. As for the study in general: Previous work identified 117 million unique TCR beta sequences from some 170 million T cells.

Use of 60 Vbeta and 13 Jbeta primers characterized the PCR. Generated by immunoSEQ multiplex PCR, the TCRdb table keeps only in-frame clones and is missing some. This table holds roughly 180,000 clones, less than 85% found once. As concerns this clone: Its matching antigen is unknown.

CDR1 is MNHEY and CDR2 is SMNVEV in the germline V gene (reference sequence). The CDR3 runs to 16 residues. V was cut by 7 bases and J by 2 bases, with 19 bases left in between. Whole-study results and caveats: Immune exposure information available was restricted to CMV serostatus. Near-uniform donor sequencing depth was presumed by presence/absence analyses. Clonal expansion, a later analysis showed, was greater in HLA-associated TCR beta chains than in equally common others.

The receptor comes from a young man in good health and CMV-seronegative. The sequenced sample was PBMCs. This sequence joins TRBV27 and TRBJ2-3, with D possibly matching TRBD1 (7 bases). This CDR3 reads CASMPGGTVFTDTQYF. The CDR3 DNA reads TGTGCCAGCATGCCTGGCGGGACAGTTTTCACAGATACGCAGTATTTT.